The 8 T cell receptor beta chains below were found in one sample sequenced in a study of blood T cell repertoires in COVID-19. Sequencing was performed with immunoSEQ multiplex PCR; in TCRdb, only in-frame clones are kept and a portion is missing. The repertoire holds 50,000 to 80,000 clones, with roughly 84% as singletons. Source material: peripheral blood. The receptors derive from a woman aged 60 to 75 with acute or convalescent COVID-19.

The V and J genes are TRBV18 and TRBJ1-4; 8 bases are a match to TRBD1. The V segment lost 6 bases and the J segment 8 bases; nucleotides outside the gene matches: 11. CDR1 and CDR2 from the germline V gene are KGHSH and LQKENI. This CDR3 comprises 15 residues. CDR3 sequence reads: CASSETGTGQEKLFF. The DNA of the CDR3 is TGTGCCAGCTCTGAGACCGGGACAGGCCAAGAAAAACTGTTTTTT. The complete variable domain, with remaining parts taken from reference TRBV18 and TRBJ1-4, reads NAGVMQNPRHLVRRRGQEARLRCSPMKGHSHVYWYRQLPEEGLKFMVYLQKENIIDESGMPKERFSAEFPKEGPSILRIQQVVRGDSAAYFCASSETGTGQEKLFFGSGTQLSVL.

J is TRBJ2-1 and V is TRBV11-2; perhaps TRBD2 as D (5 bases). CDR3 length: 15 residues. The ends were cut back, 4 bases at V and 0 bases at J, with 10 bases in the middle. Germline CDR1 SGHAT, CDR2 FQNNGV. As DNA, the CDR3 is TGTGCCAGCAGCTACGACTACACCTCCTACAATGAGCAGTTCTTC. Translation: CASSYDYTSYNEQFF. The full variable domain, in which reference TRBV11-2 and TRBJ2-1 provide the parts outside the CDR3, is EAGVAQSPRYKIIEKRQSVAFWCNPISGHATLYWYQQILGQGPKLLIQFQNNGVVDDSQLPKDRFSAERLKGVDSTLKIQPAKLEDSAVYLCASSYDYTSYNEQFFGPGTRLTVL.

The rearrangement joins TRBV5-1 to TRBJ2-2; 9 positions match TRBD2. J was trimmed by 5 bases and V by 2 bases; bases with no gene match: 4. The CDR3 extends over 15 amino acids. Germline loops: CDR1 SGHRS, CDR2 YFSETQ. The CDR3 coding sequence is TGCGCCAGCAGCTTAGGGACTAGCAGGACCGGGGAGCTGTTTTTT. Translation: CASSLGTSRTGELFF.

The chain combines TRBV10-2 with TRBJ1-1; D uncertain. The CDR3 has 11 amino acids. Germline CDR1 and CDR2: WSHSY and SAAADI. V was clipped by 8 bases and J by 2 bases, with 6 bases between them. CDR3 region: CASSGNTEAFF. The CDR3 DNA reads as TGCGCCAGCTCGGGAAACACTGAAGCTTTCTTT.

The chain has TRBV11-2 and TRBJ2-3; D gene uncertain. The CDR3 is made up of 12 amino acids. With 4 bases removed from V and 2 bases from J, the gap between germline ends came to 4 bases. Per germline, CDR1 SGHAT and CDR2 FQNNGV. DNA for the CDR3: TGTGCCAGCAGCTCTTCCACAGATACGCAGTATTTT. It encodes CASSSSTDTQYF. The full variable domain, its missing parts supplied by reference TRBV11-2 and TRBJ2-3, is EAGVAQSPRYKIIEKRQSVAFWCNPISGHATLYWYQQILGQGPKLLIQFQNNGVVDDSQLPKDRFSAERLKGVDSTLKIQPAKLEDSAVYLCASSSSTDTQYFGPGTRLTVL.

This sequence joins TRBV19 and TRBJ2-3; D is possibly TRBD2 (6 bases). The length of the CDR3 is 15 residues. Germline V gene data show CDR1 as LNHDA and CDR2 as SQIVND (reference sequence). V was trimmed by 7 bases and J by 3 bases, leaving 17 bases between them. In nucleotides, the CDR3 is TGTGCCAGTAATCAGCAAGCGGGCCGGACAGATACGCAGTATTTT. Translated: CASNQQAGRTDTQYF.

V usage is TRBV2 and J usage is TRBJ2-7; TRBD1 matches at 9 bases. The CDR3 has 13 amino acids. Trimming cost V 6 bases and J 2 bases; bases outside gene matches: 2. The germline V gene has CDR1 SNHLY and CDR2 FYNNEI. The CDR3, as DNA: TGTGCCAGCAGGGACAGGGGTCCCTACGAGCAGTACTTC. Its translation: CASRDRGPYEQYF.

The CDR3 coding sequence is TGCGCCAGCAGCTCGACAGGGAACTATGGCTACACCTTC. This encodes CASSSTGNYGYTF. The chain carries TRBV5-1 and TRBJ1-2; 7 nucleotides match TRBD1. The CDR3 covers 13 residues. Germline V gene lookup returns CDR1 SGHRS and CDR2 YFSETQ. Trimming removed 3 bases from V and 2 bases from J; junction bases left unmatched: 1.